The 8 T cell receptor beta chains presented below share a single source sample, sequenced in a study of cytomegalovirus exposure and HLA in healthy donors. TCRdb's table, derived via immunoSEQ multiplex PCR, lists solely in-frame clones and lacks some. Among 150,000 or so clones, approximately 86% were seen once, and the ten largest hold 20% to 25%. The sample comprised PBMCs. The source of these receptors is a man younger than 35 in good health and CMV-seropositive.

This chain uses TRBV5-1 with TRBJ2-1; 13 bases are a match to TRBD2. Trimming removed 4 bases from V and 5 bases from J; junction bases left unmatched: 9. This CDR3 contains 17 residues. Germline V lookup: CDR1 SGHRS, CDR2 YFSETQ. CDR3 sequence: CASSPTGGLAGHNEQFF. The CDR3 DNA reads as TGCGCCAGCAGCCCTACCGGGGGACTAGCGGGACACAATGAGCAGTTCTTC.

The rearrangement uses TRBV6-6 and TRBJ1-5, with D possibly TRBD1 on 5 matching bases. This CDR3 has 14 amino acids. Germline CDR1 MNHNY, CDR2 SVGAGI (reference sequence). V was cut by 10 bases and J by 2 bases, with 15 bases left in between. This chain's CDR3 is CATSPRGGNQPQHF. In nucleotides, the CDR3 is TGTGCCACTTCTCCCCGGGGGGGCAATCAGCCCCAGCATTTT.

V gene TRBV6-4 combines with J gene TRBJ2-7; D gene ambiguous. Trimming took 6 bases from V and 5 from J, leaving 8 bases between them. The length of the CDR3 is 11 residues. Germline CDR1 MRHNA, CDR2 SNTAGT. The CDR3 DNA reads TGTGCCAGCAGCCCTTACAACGAGCAGTACTTC. Translated, it gives CASSPYNEQYF.

The chain couples TRBV6-1 to TRBJ2-7, with 9 nucleotides matching TRBD1. The ends lost 0 bases at V and 4 bases at J; junction bases unmatched: 4. Germline V CDR1 and CDR2: MNHNS, SASEGT. The CDR3 extends over 15 amino acids. CDR3 region: CASSEAQDRGYEQYF. CDR3 DNA: TGTGCCAGCAGTGAAGCTCAGGACAGGGGATACGAGCAGTACTTC.

The rearrangement links TRBV5-1 to TRBJ2-7; weak D call: TRBD2 (6 bases). The CDR3 is 17 amino acids. Trimming stripped 0 bases from V and 5 bases from J, with 21 bases between. From germline, CDR1 is SGHRS and CDR2 YFSETQ. The CDR3 DNA sequence: TGCGCCAGCAGCTTGGACCCACTAGCACCCTCGGTGAACGAGCAGTACTTC. Protein sequence: CASSLDPLAPSVNEQYF.

The chain links TRBV6-5 to TRBJ2-7; possibly TRBD2 for D (6 bases). V shed 4 bases and J shed 4 bases, with 17 bases lying between them. The CDR3 runs 15 residues. CDR1 and CDR2 (germline): MNHEY, SVGAGI. The CDR3 here is CASSFPGLSVYEQYF. The CDR3, as DNA: TGTGCCAGCAGTTTCCCCGGACTATCCGTTTACGAGCAGTACTTC.

The chain couples TRBV11-3 to TRBJ2-2, with D unresolved. The CDR3 totals 14 residues. Looked up from germline, CDR1 is SGHNT and CDR2 is YENEEA. V was trimmed by 1 base and J by 3 bases, leaving 6 bases between them. CDR3 nucleotides: TGTGCCAGCAGCTTAGCCGGGTACACCGGGGAGCTGTTTTTT. As protein: CASSLAGYTGELFF. Variable domain in full (rest from reference TRBV11-3 and TRBJ2-2): EAGVVQSPRYKIIEKKQPVAFWCNPISGHNTLYWYLQNLGQGPELLIRYENEEAVDDSQLPKDRFSAERLKGVDSTLKIQPAELGDSAVYLCASSLAGYTGELFFGEGSRLTVL.

The chain has TRBV13 and TRBJ2-1, with D tentatively TRBD1 (6 bases). This CDR3 has 16 amino acids. CDR1 is PRHDT and CDR2 is FYEKMQ in the germline V gene (reference sequence). With 1 base removed from V and 8 bases from J, the gap between germline ends came to 18 bases. CDR3 sequence: CASSLEGGRRSYEQFF. CDR3 nucleotides: TGTGCCAGCAGCTTAGAAGGGGGTCGCCGGTCGTATGAGCAGTTCTTC. Filled out from reference TRBV13 and TRBJ2-1, the complete variable domain reads AAGVIQSPRHLIKEKRETATLKCYPIPRHDTVYWYQQGPGQDPQFLISFYEKMQSDKGSIPDRFSAQQFSDYHSELNMSSLELGDSALYFCASSLEGGRRSYEQFFGPGTRLTVL.